This passage covers 10 T cell receptor beta chains from one sample sequenced in a study of beta chain features in type 1 diabetes. The study reverse transcribed the entire isolated RNA, so it sequenced expressed TCRB transcripts. The repertoire was sequenced with immunoSEQ multiplex PCR; TCRdb's copy has only in-frame clones and lacks some. Among approximately 150,000 clones, 8% to 13% were seen once, and the ten largest hold under 1.5%. Sequencing was performed on naive CD4+ T cells from blood. All receptors derive from a man aged 18 to 29 in good health.

This clone was detected a few times. The CDR3 protein is CASSEGRRYDGYTF. CDR3 coding DNA: TGTGCCAGTAGCGAGGGCAGGCGGTATGATGGCTACACCTTC. The chain is built from TRBV19 and TRBJ1-2, with D unclear. CDR1 and CDR2 from the germline V gene are LNHDA and SQIVND (reference sequence). The CDR3 is made up of 14 amino acids. The V gene lost 6 bases and the J gene lost 6 bases, with 17 bases spanning the gap. The full variable domain, completed using reference TRBV19 and TRBJ1-2, is DGGITQSPKYLFRKEGQNVTLSCEQNLNHDAMYWYRQDPGQGLRLIYYSQIVNDFQKGDIAEGYSVSREKKESFPLTVTSAQKNPTAFYLCASSEGRRYDGYTFGSGTRLTVV.

The rearrangement uses TRBV9 and TRBJ2-2; TRBD1 matches at 9 bases. Germline CDR1 reads SGDLS; CDR2 reads YYNGEE. The CDR3 extends over 15 amino acids. V gave up 0 bases and J gave up 5 bases; unmatched junction bases: 2. CDR3 nucleotide sequence: TGTGCCAGCAGCGTAGGGGACAGGGTGACCGGGGAGCTGTTTTTT. Protein sequence: CASSVGDRVTGELFF.

The chain couples TRBV6-5 to TRBJ2-5; weak D call: TRBD2 (6 bases). The V end lost 8 bases, the J end lost 5 bases, and 9 bases lay between the germline ends. Per germline, CDR1 MNHEY and CDR2 SVGAGI. The CDR3 has 11 amino acids. This CDR3 is CASAGHETQYF. As DNA, the CDR3 is TGTGCCAGCGCGGGGCATGAGACCCAGTACTTC.

In this sample, this clone turned up a few times. The rearrangement links TRBV21-1 to TRBJ1-2; the D call in the table, TRBD1, was not verified against the DNA. TRBV21-1 is noted as a pseudogene. CDR3 length: 14 residues. The CDR3 spells CASSMLSGSYGYTF. The CDR3 bases are TGTGCCAGCAGCATGCTCTCAGGGTCATATGGCTACACCTTC.

This clone was seen a few times. The rearrangement links TRBV19 to TRBJ2-2; 10 nucleotides match TRBD1. The germline gives CDR1 LNHDA, CDR2 SQIVND (reference sequence). The CDR3 extends over 16 amino acids. The trim removed 5 bases at V and 2 bases at J, leaving 5 bases unmatched. The CDR3 region is CASSPRDRGNTGELFF. CDR3 nucleotides: TGTGCCAGTAGTCCCCGGGACAGGGGTAACACCGGGGAGCTGTTTTTT.

This clone was counted at least ten times. The DNA of the CDR3 is TGTGCCGTCCCGACACTTTCTAACTATGGCTACACCTTC. Translating gives CAVPTLSNYGYTF. V usage is TRBV7-9 and J usage is TRBJ1-2; the D is unclear. Trimming removed 11 bases from V and 0 bases from J, with 13 bases in between. Germline V lookup: CDR1 SEHNR, CDR2 FQNEAQ (reference sequence). The CDR3 spans 13 residues.

CDR3 sequence (DNA): TGTGCCAGCAGTCCCCGAATTTTAGGGGCCGGGGAGCTGTTTTTT. Its protein is CASSPRILGAGELFF. This chain joins TRBV27 and TRBJ2-2; D might be TRBD1 (5 bases). The germline V and J ends were trimmed by 5 bases and 6 bases, with 16 bases remaining between them. The CDR3 consists of 15 residues. The germline gives CDR1 MNHEY, CDR2 SMNVEV (reference sequence).

Only one count was recorded for this clone. The chain employs TRBV27 and TRBJ2-3; TRBD2 aligns across 7 bases. The CDR3 sequence is 16 residues long. V trimming: 0 bases; J trimming: 1 base; junction bases outside the gene matches: 4. CDR1 is MNHEY, CDR2 SMNVEV, per germline (reference sequence). The CDR3 nucleotides are TGTGCCAGCAGTTTATCAATTCGGGGGGGCACAGATACGCAGTATTTT. It translates to CASSLSIRGGTDTQYF.

In this sample, this clone turned up a few times. The J gene is TRBJ1-1, the V gene TRBV5-1; D not certain. V was cut by 5 bases and J by 5 bases, with 13 bases left in between. Per the germline V gene, CDR1 is SGHRS and CDR2 is YFSETQ. The CDR3 has 13 residues. CDR3 nucleotides: TGCGCCAGCAGTAGTCCAGGAGGTACTGAAGCTTTCTTT. Protein sequence: CASSSPGGTEAFF.

This clone showed up just a few times. The V call is TRBV4-3, the J call TRBJ2-1; maybe TRBD1 (5 bases). Germline lookup yields CDR1 LGHNA and CDR2 YSLEER. This CDR3 region has 17 residues. V was trimmed by 0 bases and J by 0 bases, leaving 12 bases between them. CDR3 residues: CASSQDTGASSYNEQFF. CDR3 DNA sequence: TGCGCCAGCAGCCAAGATACAGGCGCCAGCTCCTACAATGAGCAGTTCTTC.